This T cell receptor (beta chain) was found in a study of tumor-infiltrating lymphocytes in primary liver carcinoma. Study-wide results and limits: The difference in top-250-clone fraction between tumors and blood was significant, favoring tumors (p = 0.039).

This clonotype was detected once. Its antigen is not identified. A much bigger clone sits one base away, suggesting this may be a read error. A constant-region primer primed TCR beta cDNA synthesis from 450 to 550 ng of total RNA. Libraries of TCR beta came from three nested multiplex PCR rounds with slightly modified ARM-PCR. A C-beta reverse primer was combined with TRBV1-TRBV30 forward primers in the first two PCR rounds, and each round had 10 cycles. Using its own MiXCR run on the multiplex PCR reads, TCRdb lists one record per CDR3 protein. Here the sample spans fewer than 400,000 distinct CDR3 sequences, 50% to 70% being singletons. They got blood RNA out of unsorted whole blood and also pulled out germline DNA. CDR1 and CDR2 from the germline V gene are MNHEY and SVGAGI. CDR3 size: 13 residues.

The V call is TRBV6-5, the J call TRBJ1-5; unclear D gene. Sequencing input: peripheral blood. The source of this sequence is a man in his forties with primary liver carcinoma and hepatitis B virus infection. The chain's CDR3 is CVSKGGGNQPQHF. CDR3 DNA: TGTGTCAGCAAGGGAGGAGGCAATCAGCCCCAGCATTTT.